This T cell receptor (beta chain) derives from a study of cytomegalovirus exposure and HLA in healthy donors. Study-wide results and caveats: Researchers catalogued about 150 TCR beta chains as cytomegalovirus-associated. Presence/absence analysis assumed near-uniform sequencing depth across donors.

The PCR had 60 Vbeta and 13 Jbeta primers. The repertoire was sequenced with immunoSEQ multiplex PCR; TCRdb's copy has only in-frame clones and lacks some. The top ten clones hold approximately 7% of a sample with over 65,000 clones, under 80% of them seen once. Points on this clone: Antigen: not known.

Sequencing input: PBMCs. The TCR originated in a woman between 50 and 59 years old in good health and CMV-seropositive.

The CDR3: CASRPRGRGISGNTIYF. CDR3 nucleotide sequence: TGTGCCAGCAGGCCAAGGGGGAGAGGGATTTCTGGAAACACCATATATTTT. J is TRBJ1-3 and V is TRBV7-2, with D perhaps matching TRBD1 (6 bases). The V and J ends lost 6 bases and 1 base respectively, with 19 bases between them. From germline, CDR1 is SGHTA and CDR2 FQGNSA. The CDR3 consists of 17 residues.